Here is one T cell receptor beta chain with its context. Antigen unknown. A much more abundant neighbour one base away suggests this may be a read error. The CDR3 runs to 17 residues. Germline CDR1 is DFQATT and CDR2 is SNEGSKA (reference sequence). A 5'RACE template-switching step, the method used to make TCR cDNA, added a universal primer site and UMIs. TCRdb processed the 5' RACE reads anew with MiXCR; each CDR3 protein has one entry. Of 70,000 or so distinct CDR3 sequences in the sample, about 6% were seen once. This entry is derived from a study of T cells after yellow fever vaccination. Study-level findings and limits: Relatively few clonotypes were ones that appeared in both CD4 and CD8 compartments. A secondary response was less intense yet reached its peak sooner, at day 5 versus 15. Detected again after the booster were most primary-vaccination clones, at 96% CD4 and 70% to 90% CD8.

The sequences come from CD4+ T cells sorted from PBMCs, collected roughly 15 days after the first yellow fever vaccination. The receptor comes from a man aged 18 to 30 who received the YFV17D yellow fever vaccine. The chain employs TRBV20-1 and TRBJ2-2; 12 bases match TRBD2. The CDR3 loop reads CSARALAGGLSTGQLFF. The CDR3 DNA reads TGCAGTGCTAGAGCTCTAGCGGGGGGGCTCAGCACCGGGCAGCTGTTTTTT.